Shown below are 29 T cell receptor beta chains from a single sample sequenced in a study of radiotherapy plus CTLA-4 blockade in lung cancer. The assay was immunoSEQ multiplex PCR, and TCRdb's table has in-frame clones only and misses some. Here the sample spans 90,000 to 150,000 clones, roughly 74% being singletons. The sequences come from peripheral blood, collected from a patient treated with radiotherapy plus ipilimumab. The source of these receptors is a human donor with non-small cell lung cancer who had a partial response to radiotherapy plus ipilimumab.

The gene calls are TRBV29-1 and TRBJ1-2; 7 nucleotides agree with TRBD1. This CDR3 contains 15 residues. Germline-derived CDR1 and CDR2 are SQVTM and ANQGSEA. The V segment lost 2 bases and the J segment 8 bases; nucleotides outside the gene matches: 14. Here the CDR3 DNA reads TGCAGCGTTGAAAAGGGACAGCAAAGGAGGTTCGGCTACACCTTC. It translates to CSVEKGQQRRFGYTF.

This clone has a handful of counts. This chain uses TRBV9 with TRBJ2-1; D perhaps matches TRBD1 (5 bases). Germline assignment: CDR1 SGDLS and CDR2 YYNGEE. The CDR3 covers 20 residues. The V and J ends lost 2 bases and 0 bases respectively, with 24 bases between them. CDR3 amino acids: CASSVQGRLGGESSYNEQFF. The CDR3 region has the DNA TGTGCCAGCAGCGTCCAGGGAAGACTGGGTGGAGAAAGCTCCTACAATGAGCAGTTCTTC.

The CDR3, as DNA: TGTGCCAGCAGTTCGGGACAGGGGATCTATGGCTACACCTTC. This translates into CASSSGQGIYGYTF. J is TRBJ1-2 and V is TRBV25-1, with TRBD1 identical over 10 bases. This CDR3 spans 14 amino acids. Germline V gives CDR1 MGHDK, CDR2 SYGVNS. V dropped 5 bases and J dropped 4; count of bases not matched to a gene: 4.

The rearrangement uses TRBV16 and TRBJ2-7; a weak D match, TRBD1 (6 bases). Trimming stripped 4 bases from V and 6 bases from J, with 13 bases between. The CDR3 is 13 residues long. The germline gives CDR1 KGHSY, CDR2 FQNENV. The CDR3 DNA reads as TGTGCCAGCAGCCCCAGGCGAGGGGGCGAGCAGTACGTC. Protein sequence: CASSPRRGGEQYV.

The chain couples TRBV19 to TRBJ2-1, with a tentative D call TRBD1 (6 bases). The CDR3 is 14 residues long. V gave up 3 bases and J gave up 2 bases, with 8 bases separating them. The germline V gene has CDR1 LNHDA and CDR2 SQIVND (reference sequence). The CDR3 DNA is TGTGCCAGTAGTATGACAGGAGCCTACAATGAGCAGTTCTTC. Translating it yields CASSMTGAYNEQFF.

The chain has TRBV19 and TRBJ1-5; TRBD1 agrees at 11 bases. This CDR3 region has 16 residues. J was trimmed by 7 bases and V by 5 bases; bases with no gene match: 10. In germline, CDR1 is LNHDA, CDR2 SQIVND (reference sequence). The CDR3, as DNA: TGTGCCAGTAGTCCGATCTATGGGACAGGGGGGCAGCCCCAGCATTTT. Translating gives CASSPIYGTGGQPQHF. The variable domain in full, with the rest retrieved from reference TRBV19 and TRBJ1-5, is DGGITQSPKYLFRKEGQNVTLSCEQNLNHDAMYWYRQDPGQGLRLIYYSQIVNDFQKGDIAEGYSVSREKKESFPLTVTSAQKNPTAFYLCASSPIYGTGGQPQHFGDGTRLSIL.

This chain links TRBV14 with TRBJ2-2; possible D gene TRBD1, 5 bases. Germline values: CDR1 SGHDN, CDR2 FVKESK. V lost 2 bases, J lost 5 bases, and 15 bases lay in between. This CDR3 contains 16 residues. The CDR3 DNA is TGTGCCAGCAGCCAAATCAGGGATGCGTGGACCGGGGAGCTGTTTTTT. Protein product: CASSQIRDAWTGELFF.

The V gene is TRBV15, the J gene TRBJ2-2, with 8 nucleotides matching TRBD1. After removal of 3 bases from V and 3 bases from J, the junction contained 12 bases not matched to a gene. CDR1 is LNHNV, CDR2 YYDKDF, per germline (reference sequence). CDR3 length equals 18 residues. This CDR3 reads CATSSSSDRVGDTGELFF. The DNA for the CDR3 is TGTGCCACCAGCAGCTCTTCGGACAGGGTGGGGGACACCGGGGAGCTGTTTTTT. Looking up the rest from reference TRBV15 and TRBJ2-2 gives the full variable domain: DAMVIQNPRYQVTQFGKPVTLSCSQTLNHNVMYWYQQKSSQAPKLLFHYYDKDFNNEADTPDNFQSRRPNTSFCFLDIRSPGLGDTAMYLCATSSSSDRVGDTGELFFGEGSRLTVL.

This clone was picked up one time. The chain carries TRBV6-5 and TRBJ2-6; no clear D gene. Germline CDR1 and CDR2: MNHEY and SVGAGI. V lost 1 base and J 0 bases, leaving 4 bases between the germline ends. This CDR3 comprises 15 residues. CDR3 sequence reads: CASSYWASGANVLTF. The CDR3 bases are TGTGCCAGCAGTTACTGGGCCTCTGGGGCCAACGTCCTGACTTTC.

CDR3 bases: TGTGCCAGCAATCAGTACCCAAGAGATACGCAGTATTTT. This translates into CASNQYPRDTQYF. The chain carries TRBV2 and TRBJ2-3; unclear D gene. The V gene's germline CDR1 is SNHLY and CDR2 FYNNEI. This CDR3 comprises 13 residues. V shed 7 bases and J shed 5 bases, with 13 bases lying between them.

In regard to this clone: Germline is not matched at one junction end, which may reflect a read error. J is TRBJ2-5 and V is TRBV7-7; maybe TRBD2 (5 bases). Germline CDR1 and CDR2: SSHAT and FNYEAQ (reference sequence). The CDR3 length is 14 residues. CDR3 DNA sequence: TGTGCTAGCAGCGCGTCGGGAACTCAAGAGACCCAGTACTTC. It specifies CASSASGTQETQYF. The variable domain in full, with the rest retrieved from reference TRBV7-7 and TRBJ2-5, is GAGVSQSPRYKVTKRGQDVTLRCDPISSHATLYWYQQALGQGPEFLTYFNYEAQPDKSGLPSDRFSAERPEGSISTLTIQRTEQRDSAMYRCASSASGTQETQYFGPGTRLLVL.

The chain has TRBV29-1 and TRBJ2-7; a possible D gene is TRBD2 (6 bases). The V gene lost 0 bases and the J gene lost 6 bases, with 12 bases spanning the gap. Germline-derived CDR1 and CDR2 are SQVTM and ANQGSEA. The CDR3 sequence is 13 residues long. CDR3 protein: CSVEEVGRGEQYF. Written as DNA, the CDR3 is TGCAGCGTTGAAGAAGTCGGGAGAGGCGAGCAGTACTTC.

The chain carries TRBV5-4 and TRBJ2-1; 10 positions agree with TRBD2. The CDR3 runs to 16 residues. With V trimmed by 1 base and J by 2 bases, 3 bases remained unmatched. In germline, CDR1 is SGHNT, CDR2 YYREEE (reference sequence). The CDR3 DNA follows: TGTGCCAGCAGCTTGTCAGCGGGAGGGACCTACAATGAGCAGTTCTTC. Residues: CASSLSAGGTYNEQFF. The full variable domain, in which reference TRBV5-4 and TRBJ2-1 provide the parts outside the CDR3, is ETGVTQSPTHLIKTRGQQVTLRCSSQSGHNTVSWYQQALGQGPQFIFQYYREEENGRGNFPPRFSGLQFPNYSSELNVNALELDDSALYLCASSLSAGGTYNEQFFGPGTRLTVL.

V gene TRBV28 combines with J gene TRBJ1-1; no clear D gene. V was trimmed by 3 bases and J by 9 bases, leaving 8 bases between them. Per germline, CDR1 MDHEN and CDR2 SYDVKM. The CDR3 has 11 amino acids. CDR3 DNA sequence: TGTGCCAGCAGTTTCCAGGATAAAGCTTTCTTT. Translation gives CASSFQDKAFF. The full variable domain, with the rest looked up from reference TRBV28 and TRBJ1-1, is DVKVTQSSRYLVKRTGEKVFLECVQDMDHENMFWYRQDPGLGLRLIYFSYDVKMKEKGDIPEGYSVSREKKERFSLILESASTNQTSMYLCASSFQDKAFFGQGTRLTVV.

This chain links TRBV28 with TRBJ1-6, with D tentatively TRBD1 (5 bases). Trimming shortened V by 7 bases and J by 9 bases, and 13 bases separated the two germline ends. Germline lookup yields CDR1 MDHEN and CDR2 SYDVKM. CDR3 length: 13 amino acids. The CDR3: CASNPGGGSPLHF. In DNA, the CDR3 is TGTGCCAGCAACCCCGGGGGTGGTTCACCCCTCCACTTT.

The V gene is TRBV9, the J gene TRBJ1-2, with D unresolved. The germline V gene encodes CDR1 SGDLS and CDR2 YYNGEE. This CDR3 is built from 14 residues. V was pared by 0 bases and J by 0 bases, with 6 bases between. The CDR3 loop reads CASSVDIANYGYTF. The CDR3 DNA follows: TGTGCCAGCAGCGTAGATATAGCTAACTATGGCTACACCTTC. The entire variable domain, with the rest obtained from reference TRBV9 and TRBJ1-2, is as follows: DSGVTQTPKHLITATGQRVTLRCSPRSGDLSVYWYQQSLDQGLQFLIQYYNGEERAKGNILERFSAQQFPDLHSELNLSSLELGDSALYFCASSVDIANYGYTFGSGTRLTVV.

V and J are TRBV10-2 and TRBJ2-7; D might be TRBD2 (5 bases). CDR1 is WSHSY, CDR2 SAAADI, per germline. V was trimmed by 5 bases and J by 7 bases, leaving 18 bases between them. The CDR3 is 14 amino acids. CDR3 sequence: CASSPFSPSGEQYF. The CDR3 bases are TGCGCCAGCAGTCCCTTTTCCCCGTCGGGGGAGCAGTACTTC.

DNA for the CDR3: TGTGCCAGCAGTGACATCAGCAATCAGCCCCAGCATTTT. Translated, it gives CASSDISNQPQHF. The chain has TRBV2 and TRBJ1-5; D is unclear. Germline V CDR1 and CDR2: SNHLY, FYNNEI. This CDR3 contains 13 residues. V lost 3 bases and J 1 base, leaving 4 bases between the germline ends.

This chain uses TRBV19 with TRBJ1-2; 9 bases are shared with TRBD1. The trim removed 6 bases at V and 4 bases at J, leaving 6 bases unmatched. CDR3 length equals 14 residues. Germline lookup yields CDR1 LNHDA and CDR2 SQIVND (reference sequence). CDR3 sequence (DNA): TGTGCCAGTAGCGCTACAGGGGGCTTCTATGGCTACACCTTC. This translates into CASSATGGFYGYTF.

The chain carries TRBV27 and TRBJ2-6; D unresolved. Trimming removed 7 bases from V and 0 bases from J, with 13 bases in between. Germline assignment: CDR1 MNHEY and CDR2 SMNVEV (reference sequence). This CDR3 has 16 residues. The DNA for the CDR3 is TGTGCCAGCACCTCTAAGAGCTACTCTGGGGCCAACGTCCTGACTTTC. This codes for CASTSKSYSGANVLTF.

Only one count was recorded for this clone. V is TRBV5-1 and J is TRBJ2-1, with 16 bases identical to TRBD2. Trimming cost V 0 bases and J 8 bases; bases outside gene matches: 2. The CDR3 is 16 residues long. Per germline, CDR1 SGHRS and CDR2 YFSETQ. The CDR3 DNA reads as TGCGCCAGCAGCTTGGCTGGGACTAGCGGGAGGGATGAGCAGTTCTTC. Its translation is CASSLAGTSGRDEQFF.

The chain employs TRBV19 and TRBJ2-1, with 11 bases matching TRBD2. Germline V lookup: CDR1 LNHDA, CDR2 SQIVND (reference sequence). The CDR3 consists of 17 residues. Unmatched junction bases numbered 7, after V lost 6 bases and J lost 0 bases. The CDR3 region is CASRGLAEASSYNEQFF. Here the CDR3 DNA reads TGTGCCAGTAGGGGACTAGCGGAGGCCAGCTCCTACAATGAGCAGTTCTTC.

CDR3: CASSSGVGTFSPYEQYV. The CDR3 DNA is TGTGCCAGCAGCTCCGGAGTAGGCACCTTCAGCCCCTACGAGCAGTACGTC. V and J are TRBV28 and TRBJ2-7; D gene ambiguous. Germline V CDR1 and CDR2: MDHEN, SYDVKM. This CDR3 has 17 amino acids. V was pared by 6 bases and J by 2 bases, with 23 bases between.

This clone was found once. The sample contains more than one DNA sequence encoding this CDR3. The CDR3 DNA is TGTGCCAGTAGTCCTAGCGGGAGCACAGATACGCAGTATTTT. It translates to CASSPSGSTDTQYF. This chain connects TRBV19 to TRBJ2-3, with 8 bases aligning to TRBD2. The CDR3 runs to 14 residues. Germline CDR1 LNHDA, CDR2 SQIVND (reference sequence). Trimming removed 5 bases from V and 0 bases from J; junction bases left unmatched: 1.

This clone was detected once. The chain links TRBV6-5 to TRBJ1-2, with TRBD1 identical over 7 bases. The germline V gene has CDR1 MNHEY and CDR2 SVGAGI. With 5 bases clipped from V and 4 bases from J, the junction kept 4 bases outside the gene matches. The CDR3 contains 13 residues. The CDR3 nucleotides read TGTGCCAGCAGTCCGACAGGGACCTATGGCTACACCTTC. It is translated as CASSPTGTYGYTF.

V and J are TRBV29-1 and TRBJ1-2; 8 bases are shared with TRBD1. The CDR3 is 14 amino acids. The ends lost 0 bases at V and 5 bases at J; junction bases unmatched: 5. CDR1 and CDR2 (germline): SQVTM, ANQGSEA. CDR3 protein: CSVEDQRTGYGYTF. CDR3 DNA sequence: TGCAGCGTTGAAGATCAAAGGACAGGGTATGGCTACACCTTC.

This chain connects TRBV6-1 to TRBJ2-2; possibly TRBD2 for D (5 bases). The CDR3 consists of 14 residues. Deletions cut 5 bases from V and 5 bases from J, with 12 bases between. Germline V gene data show CDR1 as MNHNS and CDR2 as SASEGT. The CDR3, as DNA: TGTGCCAGCAGTCTCGAGTGGAGGACCGGGGAGCTGTTTTTT. This gives the protein CASSLEWRTGELFF.

This chain links TRBV6-5 with TRBJ2-7; TRBD1 aligns across 8 bases. Germline loops: CDR1 MNHEY, CDR2 SVGAGI. V lost 6 bases to trimming and J lost 5 bases; unmatched junction nucleotides: 6. CDR3 length: 13 amino acids. The CDR3: CASRLPDRDEQYV. As DNA, the CDR3 is TGTGCCAGCAGACTCCCGGACAGGGACGAGCAGTACGTC.

This chain connects TRBV27 to TRBJ2-7, with 11 bases matching TRBD2. Germline V gene lookup returns CDR1 MNHEY and CDR2 SMNVEV (reference sequence). After removal of 2 bases from V and 1 base from J, the junction contained 13 bases not matched to a gene. The CDR3 consists of 19 residues. Written as DNA, the CDR3 is TGTGCCAGCAGTTTAGTCGGGGCAACTAGCGGGGGCAGGTCCTACGAGCAGTACTTC. This translates into CASSLVGATSGGRSYEQYF.